Each of the 27 T cell receptor beta chains below was sequenced from the same sample in a study of T cell repertoires in cytomegalovirus infection. No cognate antigen is known for these TCRs. TCRdb redid the calling of the reads with MiXCR, one entry per CDR3 protein. Of some 220,000 distinct CDR3 sequences listed, around 35% were seen once; the top ten hold roughly three fifths. The input for sequencing was CD8+ T cells from cultured PBMCs, taken from culture after CMV antigen stimulation. The receptor set was obtained from a human donor in good health (CMV status not recorded). Some clones in this sample may be carry-over from other donors' samples.

The rearrangement links TRBV12-3 or TRBV12-4 to TRBJ2-1; D is unresolved. V lost 5 bases, J lost 7 bases, and 12 bases lay in between. CDR3 length: 13 amino acids. CDR3 DNA: TGTGCCAGCAGTCCCTCCCCTGAGAATGAGCAGTTCTTC. It encodes CASSPSPENEQFF.

Many counts were recorded for this clonotype. This chain connects TRBV7-9 to TRBJ1-4; 8 bases match TRBD1. Trimming at V came to 0 bases and at J to 8 bases, leaving 8 bases not matched to a gene. The V gene's germline CDR1 is SEHNR and CDR2 FQNEAQ (reference sequence). The CDR3 extends over 16 amino acids. The CDR3 is CASSLALGQGKEKLFF. The CDR3 DNA reads TGTGCCAGCAGCTTAGCGCTAGGACAGGGTAAAGAAAAACTGTTTTTT. Full variable domain (remainder filled in from reference TRBV7-9 and TRBJ1-4): DTGVSQNPRHKITKRGQNVTFRCDPISEHNRLYWYRQTLGQGPEFLTYFQNEAQLEKSRLLSDRFSAERPKGSFSTLEIQRTEQGDSAMYLCASSLALGQGKEKLFFGSGTQLSVL.

The J gene is TRBJ1-2, the V gene TRBV27; TRBD1 aligns across 9 bases. J lost 2 bases, V lost 3 bases, and 4 bases had no gene match. This CDR3 is 15 amino acids long. Germline CDR1 reads MNHEY; CDR2 reads SMNVEV (reference sequence). This chain's CDR3 is CASSFAGTGNYGYTF. The DNA for the CDR3 is TGTGCCAGCAGTTTCGCCGGGACAGGGAACTATGGCTACACCTTC.

This rearrangement joins TRBV28 to TRBJ2-4; the D gene is possibly TRBD1 (6 bases). The CDR3 length is 15 residues. V gave up 3 bases and J gave up 4 bases, with 13 bases separating them. CDR1 is MDHEN and CDR2 is SYDVKM in the germline V gene. The chain's CDR3 is CASSFLFGQKNIQYF. CDR3 bases: TGTGCCAGCAGTTTCTTGTTTGGACAGAAAAACATTCAGTACTTC.

The rearrangement links TRBV12-3 or TRBV12-4 to TRBJ1-2; D is ambiguous. CDR3 length: 19 residues. Trimming shortened V by 0 bases and J by 7 bases, and 27 bases separated the two germline ends. DNA for the CDR3: TGTGCCAGCAGTTTAGCCCAGCGTAGGAACGGGAACCCCTTAGTTGGCTACACCTTC. Protein: CASSLAQRRNGNPLVGYTF.

The genes are TRBV2 and TRBJ1-1; D is ambiguous. From germline, CDR1 is SNHLY and CDR2 FYNNEI. The CDR3 is 16 residues long. The V gene lost 6 bases and the J gene lost 0 bases, with 17 bases spanning the gap. This CDR3 is CASSETFRHLNTEAFF. Written as DNA, the CDR3 is TGTGCCAGCAGCGAAACCTTTAGACACCTGAACACTGAAGCTTTCTTT. Looking up the rest from reference TRBV2 and TRBJ1-1 gives the full variable domain: EPEVTQTPSHQVTQMGQEVILRCVPISNHLYFYWYRQILGQKVEFLVSFYNNEISEKSEIFDDQFSVERPDGSNFTLKIRSTKLEDSAMYFCASSETFRHLNTEAFFGQGTRLTVV.

This clonotype has just a few counts. This chain joins TRBV6-6 and TRBJ1-1; the match to TRBD1 covers 9 bases. This CDR3 region has 16 residues. V lost 0 bases to trimming and J lost 2 bases; unmatched junction nucleotides: 4. The V gene's germline CDR1 is MNHNY and CDR2 SVGAGI (reference sequence). CDR3 residues: CASSYSRQGVNTEAFF. The DNA of the CDR3 is TGTGCCAGCAGTTACTCCAGACAGGGGGTTAACACTGAAGCTTTCTTT.

The chain joins TRBV15 to TRBJ1-5, with 7 bases fitting TRBD1. The germline V gene encodes CDR1 LNHNV and CDR2 YYDKDF (reference sequence). The CDR3 is 16 amino acids. With 5 bases clipped from V and 1 base from J, the junction kept 8 bases outside the gene matches. The CDR3 DNA sequence: TGTGCCACCAGCGGGGGGACAGCGATAAGCAATCAGCCCCAGCATTTT. Protein product: CATSGGTAISNQPQHF.

V is TRBV6-1 and J is TRBJ2-7, with a weak D call TRBD1 (6 bases). The V gene lost 4 bases and the J gene lost 4 bases, with 17 bases spanning the gap. The germline CDR1 and CDR2 sequences are MNHNS and SASEGT. The CDR3 is made up of 15 amino acids. The CDR3 here is CASSAKLDSFYEQYF. CDR3 nucleotides: TGTGCCAGCAGTGCAAAGTTGGACAGCTTTTACGAGCAGTACTTC.

This chain connects TRBV7-6 to TRBJ2-5, with D unresolved. CDR1 and CDR2 from the germline V gene are SGHVS and FNYEAQ. Trimming cost V 4 bases and J 5 bases, with 8 bases left between them. CDR3 length: 12 residues. CDR3 protein: CASSYELETQYF. In DNA, the CDR3 is TGTGCCAGCAGCTATGAGCTGGAGACCCAGTACTTC.

The chain joins TRBV7-3 to TRBJ1-1; D is uncertain. The CDR3 loop spans 13 amino acids. Germline CDR1 SGHTA, CDR2 FQGTGA. V lost 2 bases to trimming and J lost 4 bases, with 8 bases between them. This CDR3 is CASSLGETTEAFF. In DNA form, the CDR3 reads TGTGCCAGCAGCTTAGGAGAGACCACTGAAGCTTTCTTT.

The gene calls are TRBV29-1 and TRBJ2-3, with a possible D match to TRBD1 (6 bases). The germline V and J ends were trimmed by 1 base and 0 bases, with 29 bases remaining between them. The germline V gene has CDR1 SQVTM and CDR2 ANQGSEA. The CDR3 sequence is 21 residues long. In nucleotides, the CDR3 is TGCAGCGTTGAAGCATTTAATTGGGCCCCAGGGGCCTCTTATAGCACAGATACGCAGTATTTT. Protein sequence: CSVEAFNWAPGASYSTDTQYF.

V usage is TRBV12-3 or TRBV12-4 and J usage is TRBJ2-3, with 7 nucleotides matching TRBD1. There are 15 residues in the CDR3. V was clipped by 4 bases and J by 2 bases; unmatched bases: 6. The CDR3 region is CASSSWDRSTDTQYF. CDR3 nucleotide sequence: TGTGCCAGCAGTTCGTGGGACAGATCCACAGATACGCAGTATTTT.

This clonotype was observed many times. The J gene is TRBJ1-1, the V gene TRBV7-8; 9 bases agree with TRBD1. Germline CDR1 reads SGHVS; CDR2 reads FQNEAQ. V was clipped by 5 bases and J by 0 bases; unmatched bases: 16. CDR3 length: 19 amino acids. In DNA, the CDR3 is TGTGCCAGCAGCAAATCCGGGACAGGGTTTGGGGACTTGAACACTGAAGCTTTCTTT. Protein sequence: CASSKSGTGFGDLNTEAFF.

This chain links TRBV5-5 with TRBJ2-1; D remains ambiguous. Germline V gives CDR1 SGHKS, CDR2 YYEKEE (reference sequence). The CDR3 has 13 residues. V was clipped by 0 bases and J by 6 bases, with 7 bases between them. This chain's CDR3 is CASSLAKFNEQFF. The CDR3 bases are TGTGCCAGCAGCTTGGCCAAATTCAATGAGCAGTTCTTC.

This clonotype has just one count. This rearrangement joins TRBV5-8 to TRBJ1-4; D is unresolved. CDR3 length: 16 amino acids. Trimming stripped 0 bases from V and 4 bases from J, with 13 bases between. CDR1 is SGHTS and CDR2 is YDEGEE in the germline V gene. The CDR3 DNA sequence: TGTGCCAGCAGCTTGGAGCCTAGGCGGGTTAATGAAAAACTGTTTTTT. Translation: CASSLEPRRVNEKLFF.

This clonotype was counted only a few times. The chain joins TRBV25-1 to TRBJ2-1; 8 nucleotides agree with TRBD2. With V trimmed by 1 base and J by 4 bases, 9 bases remained unmatched. Looked up from germline, CDR1 is MGHDK and CDR2 is SYGVNS. CDR3 length equals 17 residues. CDR3 region: CASSESGGRGSYNEQFF. The CDR3 DNA is TGTGCCAGCAGTGAATCGGGAGGGAGGGGGAGTTACAATGAGCAGTTCTTC.

This clonotype was counted a few times. CDR3: CASSARSLGTQYF. The CDR3 DNA is TGTGCCAGCAGTGCCCGGTCCCTCGGTACGCAGTATTTT. J is TRBJ2-3 and V is TRBV28; D is ambiguous. The CDR3 is 13 amino acids. The V and J ends lost 5 bases and 8 bases respectively, with 14 bases between them. Germline V lookup: CDR1 MDHEN, CDR2 SYDVKM.

The J gene is TRBJ1-4, the V gene TRBV5-1; D may be TRBD1 (5 bases). V lost 0 bases and J lost 8, with 11 bases in between. The CDR3 is 14 residues long. Germline CDR1 reads SGHRS; CDR2 reads YFSETQ. DNA of the CDR3: TGCGCCAGCAGCTTGGCCCGGCCAGGGGAAAAACTGTTTTTT. Translation gives CASSLARPGEKLFF.

The V call is TRBV9, the J call TRBJ2-1, with TRBD2 matching over 7 bases. V was pared by 1 base and J by 2 bases, with 3 bases of the junction left unmatched. The CDR3 is 15 amino acids. Per germline, CDR1 SGDLS and CDR2 YYNGEE. CDR3 in amino acids: CASSVSGETYNEQFF. CDR3 in DNA: TGTGCCAGCAGCGTAAGCGGGGAGACCTACAATGAGCAGTTCTTC.

The table lists this clonotype with a few counts. The V gene is TRBV20-1, the J gene TRBJ2-3, with 7 bases identical to TRBD1. CDR3 size: 13 residues. The germline V gene has CDR1 DFQATT and CDR2 SNEGSKA (reference sequence). V lost 5 bases, J lost 1 base, and 3 bases stayed unmatched. The CDR3 spells CSAGTGGTDTQYF. The CDR3 coding sequence is TGCAGTGCTGGTACAGGGGGCACAGATACGCAGTATTTT.

This clonotype was detected a few times. This chain joins TRBV7-3 and TRBJ2-7; perhaps TRBD1 as D (5 bases). V lost 2 bases, J lost 3 bases, and 11 bases lay in between. The length of the CDR3 is 14 residues. CDR1 is SGHTA and CDR2 is FQGTGA in the germline V gene. The CDR3 region has the DNA TGTGCCAGCAGCTTAGACAGCTTGCACTACGAGCAGTACTTC. It specifies CASSLDSLHYEQYF. The full variable domain, completed using reference TRBV7-3 and TRBJ2-7, is GAGVSQTPSNKVTEKGKYVELRCDPISGHTALYWYRQSLGQGPEFLIYFQGTGAADDSGLPNDRFFAVRPEGSVSTLKIQRTERGDSAVYLCASSLDSLHYEQYFGPGTRLTVT.

This chain connects TRBV12-3 or TRBV12-4 to TRBJ2-7; D is unresolved. The CDR3 extends over 13 amino acids. Trimming removed 5 bases at V and 0 bases at J, with 8 bases between. The DNA of the CDR3 is TGTGCCAGCAGTGCCCGTGGCTCCTACGAGCAGTACTTC. Its translation: CASSARGSYEQYF.

V is TRBV7-3 and J is TRBJ2-7; D uncertain. This CDR3 region has 13 residues. Deletions cut 8 bases from V and 1 base from J, with 12 bases between. Per the germline V gene, CDR1 is SGHTA and CDR2 is FQGTGA. The chain's CDR3 is CASSVSDSYEQYF. CDR3 nucleotides: TGTGCCAGCTCAGTAAGTGATTCCTACGAGCAGTACTTC.

This clonotype was seen a few times. J is TRBJ2-5 and V is TRBV7-3; 11 bases agree with TRBD2. The CDR3 length is 16 residues. V shed 5 bases, J shed 6 bases, and the junction held 11 bases outside the gene matches. Germline-derived CDR1 and CDR2 are SGHTA and FQGTGA. CDR3 in amino acids: CASSLPKTSGRKTQYF. In DNA form, the CDR3 reads TGTGCCAGCAGCCTACCCAAAACTAGCGGGAGAAAGACCCAGTACTTC.

This clonotype was detected ten times or more. The chain is built from TRBV7-2 and TRBJ2-3; 8 positions agree with TRBD2. Germline-derived CDR1 and CDR2 are SGHTA and FQGNSA. The CDR3 is 14 residues long. J was trimmed by 2 bases and V by 3 bases; bases with no gene match: 1. The DNA for the CDR3 is TGTGCCAGCAGCTTTAGCGGGGTCACAGATACGCAGTATTTT. Translated, it gives CASSFSGVTDTQYF.

In its sample, this clonotype was seen a few times. The V call is TRBV6-5, the J call TRBJ2-7; 13 positions agree with TRBD2. Germline CDR1 MNHEY, CDR2 SVGAGI. The trim removed 4 bases at V and 6 bases at J, leaving 6 bases unmatched. This CDR3 contains 15 residues. This CDR3 reads CASSSRTSGSGEQYF. CDR3 sequence (DNA): TGTGCCAGCAGTTCCCGGACTAGCGGGAGTGGCGAGCAGTACTTC.